Detailed here is one T cell receptor (beta chain). Its antigen target is currently unknown. No clone much larger than this one lies a single base away; base qualities are absent. Compared with germline, V lacks 1 base and J lacks 2 bases; bases without a gene match: 2. The CDR3 covers 15 residues, taking in both the cysteine and the phenylalanine. Only the CDR3 region is kept as DNA, spanning 45 bases read in frame from base 1. According to the germline V gene, CDR1 reads MDHEN and CDR2 reads SYDVKM. This specimen comes from a study of T cell responses to AZD1222 COVID-19 vaccine (dated by TCRdb to the early 2020s). Background for the entire study: Because spike-specific TCR depth and breadth did not differ between the two schedules, AZD1222 recipients who got a second dose at roughly 4 weeks were pooled with those who got a second dose at roughly 12 weeks. TCR sequencing was performed for over 230 trial participants, of whom about 200 were given two doses of AZD1222 and some 25 were given two doses of MenACWY control vaccine. Enrollment into the trials was organized by age into subgroups of 18-55, 56-69 and 70-plus years, and those subgroups contained about 150, 27 and 61 TCR-sequenced participants, respectively. The investigation overall reported the following: Vaccine-associated CD4 TCRs spanned the whole spike protein, with dominant responses in regions 160-218 and 743-854. Most participants were white British and females outnumbered males, and the authors suggested that clonal diversity may have been underestimated. Because no samples from the day 14 peak response were available, repertoires could be characterized only after the peak T cell response. Spike-specific TCR breadth and depth rose significantly after two AZD1222 doses compared with day 0 and with MenACWY recipients. Conclusions about previously exposed vaccinees are limited because only a handful of AZD1222 recipients were SARS-CoV-2 seropositive at baseline. In the small 56-69-year group, the increase in depth fell short of significance, most likely because of low power. Reportedly, almost half of the unique spike-specific TCRs recognized epitopes lying outside the regions that are mutated in the B.1.351 and B.1.1.7 variants.

The time point label here, explained by the study, means: baseline before first vaccination. The vaccinee samples were drawn from two UK trials, COV001 and COV002, one of which was a single-blind randomized controlled phase 2/3 trial testing AZD1222 (ChAdOx1 nCoV-19) in healthy adults. Trial participant PBMC samples were collected at day 0 and day 28 after the second dose for TCRbeta chain sequencing. The CDR3 regions of human TCRbeta chains were analyzed by immunosequencing. Turning to the authors' computational methods: TCRs in the repertoires were matched against a reference library of SARS-CoV-2-specific TCRs that had been generated with the MIRA antigen-specificity platform. Breadth was defined as the fraction of unique TCRs that were SARS-CoV-2-associated. Depth was defined as the fraction of total T cells that were SARS-CoV-2-associated. Each spike-specific TCR was assigned to its reactive spike region and to a CD4 or CD8 class using the MIRA data. Log10-transformed breadth and depth values were compared by one-way ANOVA with Sidak's multiple comparisons tests. As stored in TCRdb, this immuneACCESS dataset retains in-frame rearrangements with V and J assigned. A fraction of the clones does not appear; measured against another copy, unresolved V genes explain less than half of the discrepancy, and the remainder lacks a known reason. D and trimming come from the DNA, and the V and J calls and clone size come from that table. Present in this sample are over 110,000 clones, around 87% of which were seen just once. Roughly 1.7% of the sample lies in the top ten.

This material consisted of peripheral blood, taken on day 0 of AZD1222 vaccination. Rearrangement joined TRBV28 to TRBJ2-7; 10 bases in the junction line up with TRBD1. This TCR was recovered from an adult in good health. The CDR3 protein sequence reads: CASSLFGQGAYEQYF. The bases are TGTGCCAGCAGTTTATTCGGACAGGGGGCCTACGAGCAGTACTTC.